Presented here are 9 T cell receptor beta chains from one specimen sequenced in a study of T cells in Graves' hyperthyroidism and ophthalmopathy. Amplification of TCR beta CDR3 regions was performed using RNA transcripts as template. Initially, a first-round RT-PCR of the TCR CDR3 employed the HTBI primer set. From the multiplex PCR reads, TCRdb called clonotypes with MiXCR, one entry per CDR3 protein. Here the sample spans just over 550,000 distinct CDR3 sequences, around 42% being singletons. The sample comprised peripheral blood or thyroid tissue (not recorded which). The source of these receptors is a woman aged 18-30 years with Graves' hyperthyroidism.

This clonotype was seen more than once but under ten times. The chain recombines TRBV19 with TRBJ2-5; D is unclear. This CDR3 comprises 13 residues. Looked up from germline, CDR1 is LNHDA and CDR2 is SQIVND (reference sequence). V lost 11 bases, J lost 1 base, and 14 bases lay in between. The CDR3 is CAWSPGLQETQYF. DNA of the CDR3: TGTGCCTGGAGTCCAGGCCTCCAAGAGACCCAGTACTTC.

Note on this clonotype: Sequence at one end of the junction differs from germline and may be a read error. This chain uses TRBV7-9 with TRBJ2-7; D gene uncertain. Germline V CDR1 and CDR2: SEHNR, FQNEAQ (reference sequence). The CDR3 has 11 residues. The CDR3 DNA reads TGCGCCAGCAGCCAGTTATCAGAGCAGTACTTC. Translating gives CASSQLSEQYF.

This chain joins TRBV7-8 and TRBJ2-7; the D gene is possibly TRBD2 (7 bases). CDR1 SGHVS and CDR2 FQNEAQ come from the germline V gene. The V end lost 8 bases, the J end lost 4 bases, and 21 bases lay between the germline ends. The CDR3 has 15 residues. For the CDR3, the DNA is TGTGCCAGCTCACCGCCGGGGGCGGGAGAGTACGAGCAGTACTTC. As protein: CASSPPGAGEYEQYF.

CDR3 in amino acids: CAISEPTSDGKLFF. CDR3 bases: TGTGCCATCAGTGAGCCCACCTCGGACGGAAAACTGTTTTTT. This sequence joins TRBV10-3 and TRBJ1-4, with D unclear. The CDR3 totals 14 residues. Germline-derived CDR1 and CDR2 are ENHRY and SYGVKD. V dropped 2 bases and J dropped 10 bases, with 14 bases sitting between them.

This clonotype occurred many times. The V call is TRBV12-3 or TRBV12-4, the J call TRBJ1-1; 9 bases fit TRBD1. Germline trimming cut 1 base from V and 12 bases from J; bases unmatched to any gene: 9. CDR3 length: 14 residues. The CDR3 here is CASSLGSGQGATFF. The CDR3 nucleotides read TGTGCCAGCAGTTTAGGGTCGGGACAGGGTGCAACTTTCTTT.

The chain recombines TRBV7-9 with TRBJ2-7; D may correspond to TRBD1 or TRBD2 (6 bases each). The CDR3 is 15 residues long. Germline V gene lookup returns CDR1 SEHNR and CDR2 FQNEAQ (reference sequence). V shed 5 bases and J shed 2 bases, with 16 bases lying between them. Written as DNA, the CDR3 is TGTGCCAGCAGCCTCCCGGGGGCGGCAGCCTACGAGCAGTACTTC. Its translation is CASSLPGAAAYEQYF.

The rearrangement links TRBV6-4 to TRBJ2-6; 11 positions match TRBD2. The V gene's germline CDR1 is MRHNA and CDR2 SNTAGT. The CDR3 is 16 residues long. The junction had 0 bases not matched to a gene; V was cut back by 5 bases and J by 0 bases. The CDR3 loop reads CASSTSGSSGANVLTF. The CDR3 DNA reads TGTGCCAGCAGTACTAGCGGGAGCTCTGGGGCCAACGTCCTGACTTTC.

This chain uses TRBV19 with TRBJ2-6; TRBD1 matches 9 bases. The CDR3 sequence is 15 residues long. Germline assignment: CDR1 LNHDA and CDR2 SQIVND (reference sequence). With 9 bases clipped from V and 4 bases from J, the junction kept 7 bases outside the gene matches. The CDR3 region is CASSYRGRGANVLTF. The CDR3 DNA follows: TGTGCCAGCAGTTACAGGGGGCGAGGGGCCAACGTCCTGACTTTC.

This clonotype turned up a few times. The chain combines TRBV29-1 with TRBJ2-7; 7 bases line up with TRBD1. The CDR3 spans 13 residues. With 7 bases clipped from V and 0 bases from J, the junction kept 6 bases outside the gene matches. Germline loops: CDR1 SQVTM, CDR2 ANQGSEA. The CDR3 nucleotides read TGCAGCGGGAGGACAGGAAGCTCCTACGAGCAGTACTTC. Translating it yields CSGRTGSSYEQYF.